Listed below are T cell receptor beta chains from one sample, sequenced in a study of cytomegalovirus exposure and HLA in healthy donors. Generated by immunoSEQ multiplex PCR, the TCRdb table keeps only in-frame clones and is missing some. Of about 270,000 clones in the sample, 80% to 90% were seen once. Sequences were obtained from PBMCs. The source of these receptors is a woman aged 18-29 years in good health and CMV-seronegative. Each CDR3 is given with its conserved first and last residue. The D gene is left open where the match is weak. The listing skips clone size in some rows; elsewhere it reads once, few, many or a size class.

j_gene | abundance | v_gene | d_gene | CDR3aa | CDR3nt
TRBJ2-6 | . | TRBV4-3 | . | CASSQGWMDRKFSGANVLTF | TGCGCCAGCAGCCAAGGGTGGATGGACAGAAAATTCTCTGGGGCCAACGTCCTGACTTTC
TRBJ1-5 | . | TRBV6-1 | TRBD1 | CASSEAGTASNQPQHF | TGTGCCAGCAGTGAAGCCGGGACAGCTAGCAATCAGCCCCAGCATTTT
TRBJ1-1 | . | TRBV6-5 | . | CASSGGAMNTEAFF | TGTGCCAGCAGTGGAGGAGCCATGAACACTGAAGCTTTCTTT
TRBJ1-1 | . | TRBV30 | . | CAWRQQVNTEAFF | TGTGCCTGGAGGCAACAGGTGAACACTGAAGCTTTCTTT
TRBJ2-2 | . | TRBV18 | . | CAQGATGELFF | TGTGCCCAGGGCGCGACCGGGGAGCTGTTTTTT
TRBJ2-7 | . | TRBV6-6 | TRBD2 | CASSYLGLAASYEQYF | TGTGCCAGCAGTTACCTTGGACTAGCGGCCTCCTACGAGCAGTACTTC
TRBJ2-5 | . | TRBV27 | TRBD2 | CASSIFSGLAVPQETQYF | TGTGCCAGCAGTATCTTCTCGGGACTAGCGGTGCCCCAAGAGACCCAGTACTTC
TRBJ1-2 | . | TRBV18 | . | CASSLAGTPTGTVGHSGYTF | TGTGCCAGCTCGTTGGCGGGGACCCCTACCGGGACGGTGGGGCACTCAGGCTACACCTTC
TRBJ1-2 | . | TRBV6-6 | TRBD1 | CASSYGDRGRGYTF | TGTGCCAGCAGTTACGGGGACAGGGGGCGAGGCTACACCTTC
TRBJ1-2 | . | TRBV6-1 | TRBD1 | CASREAGGWGYGYTF | TGTGCCAGCAGAGAAGCAGGGGGCTGGGGCTATGGCTACACCTTC
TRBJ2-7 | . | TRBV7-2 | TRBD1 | CASSLVRDRIYEQYF | TGTGCCAGCAGCTTAGTCCGGGACAGGATTTACGAGCAGTACTTC
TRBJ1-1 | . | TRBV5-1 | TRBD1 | CASSRGQAKQDTEAFF | TGCGCCAGCAGCCGAGGACAGGCCAAACAGGACACTGAAGCTTTCTTT
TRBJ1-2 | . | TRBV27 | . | CASSLRGSFYGYTF | TGTGCCAGCAGTTTAAGGGGCAGCTTCTATGGCTACACCTTC
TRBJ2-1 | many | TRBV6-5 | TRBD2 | CASSYSRAGDLHEQFF | TGTGCCAGCAGTTACTCGAGGGCGGGAGATCTACATGAGCAGTTCTTC
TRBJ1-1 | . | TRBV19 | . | CASTVRPGVAFF | TGTGCCAGCACCGTTCGTCCGGGGGTAGCTTTCTTT
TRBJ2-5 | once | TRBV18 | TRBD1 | CASSPSYRGETQYF | TGTGCCAGCTCACCATCATACAGGGGGGAGACCCAGTACTTC
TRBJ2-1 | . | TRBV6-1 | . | CASSGDTLSYNEQFF | TGTGCCAGCAGTGGAGACACACTCTCCTACAATGAGCAGTTCTTC
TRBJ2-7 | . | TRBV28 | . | CASRSPGTEQYF | TGTGCCAGCAGATCCCCAGGGACAGAGCAGTACTTC
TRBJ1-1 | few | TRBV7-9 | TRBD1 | CASSVDRVRSTEAFF | TGTGCCAGCAGCGTCGACAGGGTGCGGAGCACTGAAGCTTTCTTT
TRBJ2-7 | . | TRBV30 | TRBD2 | CAWAPRAGAYEQYF | TGTGCCTGGGCCCCCAGGGCGGGAGCCTACGAGCAGTACTTC
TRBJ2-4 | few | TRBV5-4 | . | CASSETRGGNIQYF | TGTGCCAGCAGCGAAACGAGGGGGGGAAACATTCAGTACTTC
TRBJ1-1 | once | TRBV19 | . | CASSIGGGSTEAFF | TGTGCCAGTAGTATAGGAGGGGGATCCACTGAAGCTTTCTTT
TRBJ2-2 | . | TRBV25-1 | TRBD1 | CASSRRDRAGGELFF | TGTGCCAGCAGTAGACGGGACAGGGCTGGGGGGGAGCTGTTTTTT
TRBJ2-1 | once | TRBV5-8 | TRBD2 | CASSLLGGRGNEQFF | TGTGCCAGCAGCTTGCTAGGCGGGAGGGGGAATGAGCAGTTCTTC
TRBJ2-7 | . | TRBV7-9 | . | CASSLGSRVSAF | TGTGCCAGCAGCTTAGGATCAAGAGTTAGCGCCTTC
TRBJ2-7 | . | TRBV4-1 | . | CASSPPLGGTHEQYF | TGCGCCAGCAGCCCCCCATTGGGCGGGACGCACGAGCAGTACTTC
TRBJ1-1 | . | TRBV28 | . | CASTLNARTEAFF | TGTGCCAGCACTTTAAACGCGCGGACTGAAGCTTTCTTT
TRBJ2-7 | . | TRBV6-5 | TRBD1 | CASSYSADRGYEQYF | TGTGCCAGCAGTTACTCGGCGGACAGGGGGTATGAGCAGTACTTC
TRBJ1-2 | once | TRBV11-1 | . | CASSFQELGYTF | TGTGCCAGCAGCTTTCAAGAACTTGGCTACACCTTC
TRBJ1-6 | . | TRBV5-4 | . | CASSSNGVSPLHF | TGTGCCAGCAGCTCGAACGGTGTCTCACCCCTCCACTTT
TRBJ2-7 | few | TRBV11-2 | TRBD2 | CASSLLAGGYYEQYF | TGTGCCAGCAGCTTGTTAGCGGGGGGCTACTACGAGCAGTACTTC
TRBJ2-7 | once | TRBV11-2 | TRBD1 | CASSPFQGAYEQYF | TGTGCCAGCAGCCCCTTCCAGGGGGCCTACGAGCAGTACTTC
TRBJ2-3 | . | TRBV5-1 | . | CASSFSTRMGTDTQYF | TGCGCCAGCAGCTTTAGTACGCGCATGGGCACAGATACGCAGTATTTT
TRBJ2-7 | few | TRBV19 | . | CASSAQGDYEQYF | TGTGCCAGTAGTGCGCAGGGTGACTACGAGCAGTACTTC
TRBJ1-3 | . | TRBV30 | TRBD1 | CAWSRIQIQFETGKFGNTIYF | TGTGCCTGGAGCAGAATTCAAATCCAATTCGAGACAGGGAAGTTTGGAAACACCATATATTTT
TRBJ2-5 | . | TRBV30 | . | CASDFAGGNQETQYF | TGTGCCTCGGATTTTGCTGGCGGGAACCAAGAGACCCAGTACTTC
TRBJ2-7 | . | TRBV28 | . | CASSLVGGPSSYEQYF | TGTGCCAGCAGTTTAGTGGGGGGACCGAGCTCCTACGAGCAGTACTTC
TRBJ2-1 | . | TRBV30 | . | CAWGRVSNEQFF | TGTGCCTGGGGGCGGGTCAGCAATGAGCAGTTCTTC
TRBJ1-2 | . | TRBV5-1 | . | CASSLMGGPNYGYTF | TGCGCCAGCAGCTTGATGGGGGGGCCTAACTATGGCTACACCTTC
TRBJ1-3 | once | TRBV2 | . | CASSPQGITCCGSGNTIYF | TGTGCCAGCAGTCCACAGGGTATCACTTGCTGTGGGTCTGGAAACACCATATATTTT
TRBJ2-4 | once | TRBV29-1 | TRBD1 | CSVYKPDRLAKNIQYF | TGCAGCGTTTACAAACCGGACAGGCTAGCCAAAAACATTCAGTACTTC
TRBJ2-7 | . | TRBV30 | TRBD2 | CAWSVLAGRKYEQYF | TGTGCCTGGAGTGTACTAGCGGGACGGAAGTACGAGCAGTACTTC
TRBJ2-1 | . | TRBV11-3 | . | CASSLTRGHSYNEQFF | TGTGCCAGCAGCTTAACCCGGGGTCACTCCTACAATGAGCAGTTCTTC
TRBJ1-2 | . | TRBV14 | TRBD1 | CASSQGIIYGYTF | TGTGCCAGCTCACAGGGGATTATCTATGGCTACACCTTC
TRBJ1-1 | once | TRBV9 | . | CASSVDSTGEAFF | TGTGCCAGCAGCGTAGATTCTACGGGTGAAGCTTTCTTT